This TCR beta chain was recovered during a study of T-cell reconstitution after alpha-beta-depleted transplantation in children. Points from the study as a whole: It was reported that alpha-beta T cells came from several hundred expanded graft clones (about two months after transplant). High day-60 TCRbeta diversity in some patients came from surviving recipient T cells and thymic progenitors. Most T-cell counts and diversity one year after the transplant came from T cells that were newly produced.

Unique molecular identifiers were incorporated when the TCRbeta library was constructed. TCRdb reanalysed the PCR reads using MiXCR and keeps one entry per CDR3 protein. Among 40,000 to 55,000 distinct CDR3 sequences listed, approximately 6% were seen once. The trim removed 4 bases at V and 6 bases at J, leaving 11 bases unmatched. The CDR3 is 16 residues long. This clonotype appeared many times. What it recognizes is unknown. The sequence came from a female patient aged 2-9 years who had a stem cell transplant for aplastic anemia, so the T cells may come from the graft donor. The input for sequencing was PBMCs, mostly from graft donor cells, taken 60 days after TCRalphabeta/CD19-depleted stem cell transplant. This chain connects TRBV12-3 or TRBV12-4 to TRBJ1-1; TRBD1 matches at 10 bases. The DNA for the CDR3 is TGTGCCAGCAGTTCCCTTTACGGGACAGGGGTGGCTGAAGCTTTCTTT. Translating gives CASSSLYGTGVAEAFF.